The text below deals with one TCR beta chain. The protocol was immunoSEQ multiplex PCR, while the TCRdb copy is restricted to in-frame clones and leaves out a portion. The table has tens of thousands of clones, around 94% seen once. This sample stems from a study of T cell changes during pregnancy in multiple sclerosis. Germline V gene data show CDR1 as SQVTM and CDR2 as ANQGSEA. V was clipped by 6 bases and J by 2 bases; unmatched bases: 2. The CDR3 spans 12 residues. Source: CD4+ T cells from peripheral blood mononuclear cells, taken before pregnancy. This TCR came from a female donor with multiple sclerosis, enrolled in a pregnancy study. The V gene is TRBV29-1, the J gene TRBJ1-2; 8 bases line up with TRBD1. The CDR3 region is CSVRTGNYGYTF. In nucleotides, the CDR3 is TGCAGCGTGAGGACAGGGAACTATGGCTACACCTTC.